These 17 T cell receptor beta chains came from one sample sequenced in a study of shared clonotypes between healthy human individuals. The assay was immunoSEQ multiplex PCR, and TCRdb's table has in-frame clones only and misses some. Here the sample spans over 2 million clones, over 85% being singletons. Sequenced input: naive CD4+ T cells sorted from blood. Subset of the sample: CD45RA+ positively selected. These receptors all come from a man aged 18 to 30 in good health.

This chain connects TRBV7-2 to TRBJ2-7; 12 positions agree with TRBD2. The CDR3 is made up of 17 amino acids. Germline V gene sequence: CDR1 SGHTA, CDR2 FQGNSA. The V and J ends lost 1 base and 2 bases, in that order; junction bases with no gene match: 6. CDR3 sequence (DNA): TGTGCCAGCAGCTTAGGGGATGGACTAGCGGGAACCTACGAGCAGTACTTC. This sequence encodes CASSLGDGLAGTYEQYF.

This clone was recorded once. The chain employs TRBV6-1 and TRBJ2-2, with D possibly TRBD1 on 5 matching bases. V was trimmed by 7 bases and J by 3 bases, leaving 12 bases between them. From germline, CDR1 is MNHNS and CDR2 SASEGT. The CDR3 loop spans 14 amino acids. The CDR3 sequence is CASNQGRDTGELFF. The CDR3 DNA reads as TGTGCCAGCAATCAGGGCAGAGACACCGGGGAGCTGTTTTTT.

V is TRBV7-9 and J is TRBJ2-5; no definite D call. The CDR3 is 14 amino acids. V was clipped by 5 bases and J by 0 bases, with 10 bases between them. The germline V gene encodes CDR1 SEHNR and CDR2 FQNEAQ (reference sequence). CDR3 amino acids: CASSLRSDQETQYF. The CDR3 nucleotides read TGTGCCAGCAGCCTCAGATCAGACCAAGAGACCCAGTACTTC.

The J gene is TRBJ1-5, the V gene TRBV19; D perhaps matches TRBD1 (5 bases). Germline-derived CDR1 and CDR2 are LNHDA and SQIVND (reference sequence). CDR3 length: 13 residues. Trimming removed 6 bases at V and 0 bases at J, with 6 bases between. The CDR3 coding sequence is TGTGCCAGTAGAGACAGTAGCAATCAGCCCCAGCATTTT. It translates to CASRDSSNQPQHF.

This chain uses TRBV5-1 with TRBJ2-5, with 7 nucleotides matching TRBD1. This CDR3 has 14 residues. Germline V lookup: CDR1 SGHRS, CDR2 YFSETQ. V was pared by 0 bases and J by 5 bases, with 4 bases of the junction left unmatched. This CDR3 is CASSLGQQGETQYF. The CDR3 DNA follows: TGCGCCAGCAGCTTGGGTCAACAGGGGGAGACCCAGTACTTC.

The chain carries TRBV6-6 and TRBJ1-4; D gene unclear. The CDR3 runs to 16 residues. Trimming took 4 bases from V and 5 from J, leaving 17 bases between them. Per germline, CDR1 MNHNY and CDR2 SVGAGI (reference sequence). In DNA, the CDR3 is TGTGCCAGCAGTTCCGATTTGCTCGGGCGCAATGAAAAACTGTTTTTT. It encodes CASSSDLLGRNEKLFF.

The J gene is TRBJ2-1, the V gene TRBV4-3; 9 bases are shared with TRBD2. CDR1 LGHNA and CDR2 YSLEER come from the germline V gene. The CDR3 has 14 residues. The V and J ends lost 4 bases and 8 bases, in that order; junction bases with no gene match: 6. The CDR3 region is CASSLVAGVDEQFF. For the CDR3, the DNA is TGCGCCAGCAGCCTGGTAGCGGGAGTCGATGAGCAGTTCTTC.

The chain joins TRBV19 to TRBJ2-3; the match to TRBD1 covers 7 bases. V lost 10 bases and J lost 3; bases outside the gene matches: 7. The germline gives CDR1 LNHDA, CDR2 SQIVND (reference sequence). The CDR3 is 13 amino acids. CDR3 sequence: CATETGMTDTQYF. CDR3 bases: TGTGCCACCGAGACAGGGATGACAGATACGCAGTATTTT. The full variable domain, completed using reference TRBV19 and TRBJ2-3, is DGGITQSPKYLFRKEGQNVTLSCEQNLNHDAMYWYRQDPGQGLRLIYYSQIVNDFQKGDIAEGYSVSREKKESFPLTVTSAQKNPTAFYLCATETGMTDTQYFGPGTRLTVL.

The V gene is TRBV10-3, the J gene TRBJ2-2; 10 bases fit TRBD2. With V trimmed by 7 bases and J by 2 bases, 4 bases remained unmatched. Germline values: CDR1 ENHRY, CDR2 SYGVKD. CDR3 length: 15 amino acids. CDR3: CAITSGRYNTGELFF. The CDR3 bases are TGTGCCATCACTAGCGGGAGATATAACACCGGGGAGCTGTTTTTT.

Concerning this clone itself: Different DNA sequences within this sample yield the same CDR3. V and J are TRBV5-1 and TRBJ2-7; D is unclear. CDR3 length: 12 amino acids. Germline CDR1 is SGHRS and CDR2 is YFSETQ. V lost 3 bases, J lost 4 bases, and 8 bases lay in between. CDR3 DNA: TGCGCCAGCAGCTCCCCCGGGTACGAGCAGTACTTC. Residues: CASSSPGYEQYF.

The J gene is TRBJ1-2, the V gene TRBV5-6; 10 bases fit TRBD1. Germline CDR1 is SGHDT and CDR2 is YYEEEE. The CDR3 is 16 amino acids. V lost 4 bases, J lost 2 bases, and 8 bases stayed unmatched. CDR3 loop: CASSPTGTGANYGYTF. As DNA, the CDR3 is TGTGCCAGCAGCCCGACTGGGACAGGGGCGAACTATGGCTACACCTTC.

CDR3 sequence: CASSPVGADTQYF. CDR3 DNA: TGTGCCAGCTCCCCAGTGGGGGCAGATACGCAGTATTTT. The chain has TRBV7-9 and TRBJ2-3, with D perhaps TRBD1 or TRBD2 (5 bases each). This CDR3 has 13 amino acids. Germline CDR1 SEHNR, CDR2 FQNEAQ (reference sequence). Trimming removed 8 bases at V and 4 bases at J, with 13 bases between. Full variable domain (missing parts from reference TRBV7-9 and TRBJ2-3): DTGVSQNPRHKITKRGQNVTFRCDPISEHNRLYWYRQTLGQGPEFLTYFQNEAQLEKSRLLSDRFSAERPKGSFSTLEIQRTEQGDSAMYLCASSPVGADTQYFGPGTRLTVL.

This rearrangement joins TRBV19 to TRBJ1-1, with D maybe TRBD1 (5 bases). V lost 2 bases and J 4 bases, leaving 11 bases between the germline ends. Germline V gene sequence: CDR1 LNHDA, CDR2 SQIVND (reference sequence). The CDR3 covers 14 residues. CDR3 nucleotide sequence: TGTGCCAGTAGTATAAGGGGAGTTTCCACTGAAGCTTTCTTT. Translation: CASSIRGVSTEAFF.

V and J are TRBV7-6 and TRBJ2-5; possibly TRBD2 for D (6 bases). CDR3 length: 15 residues. Germline loops: CDR1 SGHVS, CDR2 FNYEAQ. V dropped 3 bases and J dropped 2 bases, with 13 bases sitting between them. The CDR3 protein is CASSLRGTVQETQYF. The CDR3 DNA is TGTGCCAGCAGCTTGCGGGGAACGGTGCAAGAGACCCAGTACTTC.

V and J are TRBV7-9 and TRBJ2-7; D gene uncertain. Trimming removed 1 base at V and 0 bases at J, with 10 bases between. In germline, CDR1 is SEHNR, CDR2 FQNEAQ (reference sequence). CDR3 size: 15 residues. Here the CDR3 reads CASSLDRLGSYEQYF. In DNA, the CDR3 is TGTGCCAGCAGCTTAGACAGACTGGGCTCCTACGAGCAGTACTTC.

The chain links TRBV28 to TRBJ1-6; the D is unclear. Germline V CDR1 and CDR2: MDHEN, SYDVKM. The CDR3 spans 17 residues. The V gene lost 4 bases and the J gene lost 8 bases, with 21 bases spanning the gap. The CDR3 coding sequence is TGTGCCAGCAGTTACGGGGTCGGGGAACTGTTTGATTCACCCCTCCACTTT. Its protein is CASSYGVGELFDSPLHF.

V and J are TRBV6-5 and TRBJ2-2; 7 nucleotides line up with TRBD1. CDR3 size: 15 residues. The V gene's germline CDR1 is MNHEY and CDR2 SVGAGI. V shed 6 bases, J shed 5 bases, and the junction held 9 bases outside the gene matches. This chain's CDR3 is CASRPGTVLTGELFF. The CDR3 DNA is TGTGCCAGCAGGCCCGGGACAGTTCTTACCGGGGAGCTGTTTTTT.